This T cell receptor (beta chain) originates from a study of T cells in Graves' hyperthyroidism and ophthalmopathy. Many counts were recorded for this clonotype. The CDR3 loop spans 15 amino acids. The V and J ends lost 1 base and 0 bases respectively, with 9 bases between them. Germline CDR1 MNHNS, CDR2 SASEGT. Across 18 months, stable Graves' hyperthyroidism was marked by no progression to ophthalmopathy. Newly diagnosed hyperthyroidism patients aged 18 to 65 years had disease lasting under 2 months. From roughly 10 ml of fresh peripheral blood, PBMCs were isolated. TCR beta CDR3 regions were amplified from RNA. HTBI primers were used for first-round RT-PCR of the TCR CDR3. TCRdb fed the multiplex PCR reads into MiXCR, producing one record per CDR3 protein. The data show some 440,000 distinct CDR3 sequences, about 15% seen once.

The sequenced material came from blood. The clonotype comes from a woman younger than 35 with Graves' hyperthyroidism. The V and J genes are TRBV6-1 and TRBJ1-2, with D maybe TRBD1 (5 bases). The CDR3 DNA sequence: TGTGCCAGCAGTGAAGAATGGGGCTCTAACTATGGCTACACCTTC. It encodes CASSEEWGSNYGYTF.